This entry lists 20 T cell receptor beta chains sequenced from one sample in a study of blood T cell repertoires in COVID-19. Sequencing used immunoSEQ multiplex PCR; TCRdb keeps in-frame clones, though not all of them. Among 300,000 or so clones listed, around 86% were seen once. Sequencing was performed on peripheral blood. The receptors were sampled from a man aged 45-65 years with active or convalescent COVID-19.

The gene calls are TRBV5-1 and TRBJ2-2, with 7 bases lining up with TRBD1. The junction had 8 bases not matched to a gene; V was cut back by 0 bases and J by 6 bases. From germline, CDR1 is SGHRS and CDR2 YFSETQ. This CDR3 comprises 16 residues. In DNA form, the CDR3 reads TGCGCCAGCAGCTTGGTCAAGACAGGGTTAGCCGGGGAGCTGTTTTTT. It yields the protein CASSLVKTGLAGELFF.

The chain is built from TRBV28 and TRBJ1-5, with D possibly TRBD1 on 6 matching bases. V was shortened by 3 bases and J by 3 bases, with 12 bases between the two germline ends. This CDR3 region has 15 residues. The germline V gene encodes CDR1 MDHEN and CDR2 SYDVKM. In DNA form, the CDR3 reads TGTGCCAGCAGTTTGGGGGCAGCCTCCAATCAGCCCCAGCATTTT. It encodes CASSLGAASNQPQHF.

This clone was recorded a few times. The V gene is TRBV5-4, the J gene TRBJ2-5, with D perhaps TRBD2 (6 bases). The CDR3 covers 14 residues. V was pared by 1 base and J by 5 bases, with 12 bases between. Germline V gives CDR1 SGHNT, CDR2 YYREEE (reference sequence). The CDR3 sequence is CASSLWREEETQYF. CDR3 bases: TGTGCCAGCAGCTTGTGGAGGGAGGAGGAGACCCAGTACTTC. Using reference TRBV5-4 and TRBJ2-5 for the parts outside the CDR3, the full variable domain is ETGVTQSPTHLIKTRGQQVTLRCSSQSGHNTVSWYQQALGQGPQFIFQYYREEENGRGNFPPRFSGLQFPNYSSELNVNALELDDSALYLCASSLWREEETQYFGPGTRLLVL.

The chain combines TRBV7-2 with TRBJ1-6, with TRBD1 as a possible D gene (6 bases). The CDR3 is made up of 14 amino acids. From germline, CDR1 is SGHTA and CDR2 FQGNSA. The V end lost 4 bases, the J end lost 10 bases, and 14 bases lay between the germline ends. CDR3 sequence (DNA): TGTGCCAGCAGCTCCTACAGGGCAAGGTCACCCCTCCACTTT. Translated: CASSSYRARSPLHF.

This chain connects TRBV25-1 to TRBJ1-2; the match to TRBD1 covers 7 bases. The germline V gene has CDR1 MGHDK and CDR2 SYGVNS. V shed 4 bases, J shed 6 bases, and the junction held 11 bases outside the gene matches. The CDR3 contains 15 residues. The CDR3 region is CASSAAGGAGNGYTF. As DNA, the CDR3 is TGTGCCAGCAGTGCCGCAGGGGGAGCAGGAAATGGCTACACCTTC.

The gene calls are TRBV2 and TRBJ1-4, with 7 nucleotides matching TRBD1. The CDR3 is made up of 13 amino acids. J gave up 5 bases and V 3 bases, and 0 bases lay outside the gene matches. CDR1 and CDR2 (germline): SNHLY, FYNNEI. The DNA of the CDR3 is TGTGCCAGCAGTGACAGGGGGAATGAAAAACTGTTTTTT. Protein sequence: CASSDRGNEKLFF.

V usage is TRBV10-3 and J usage is TRBJ2-1, with TRBD1 matching 9 bases. CDR3 length: 15 residues. V shed 3 bases and J 4 bases; nucleotides not matched to a gene: 4. The germline gives CDR1 ENHRY, CDR2 SYGVKD. This CDR3 reads CAISDGDRAYNEQFF. The CDR3 DNA is TGTGCCATCAGTGATGGGGACAGGGCTTACAATGAGCAGTTCTTC.

The V call is TRBV7-2, the J call TRBJ2-1, with TRBD2 matching 8 bases. J lost 2 bases, V lost 1 base, and 7 bases had no gene match. Germline CDR1 and CDR2: SGHTA and FQGNSA. The CDR3 is 17 amino acids. The CDR3 bases are TGTGCCAGCAGCTTAGTTGCCAGCGGGGGCCCCTACAATGAGCAGTTCTTC. Encoded protein: CASSLVASGGPYNEQFF.

This clone appeared a single time. V gene TRBV2 combines with J gene TRBJ2-5; no firm D call. V was shortened by 3 bases and J by 3 bases, with 8 bases between the two germline ends. Germline V gene sequence: CDR1 SNHLY, CDR2 FYNNEI. CDR3 size: 13 residues. In DNA form, the CDR3 reads TGTGCCAGCAGTGATCCCAGTAAAGAGACCCAGTACTTC. Amino acid sequence: CASSDPSKETQYF.

The chain links TRBV5-1 to TRBJ1-1, with 9 bases aligning to TRBD1. V shed 9 bases, J shed 7 bases, and the junction held 25 bases outside the gene matches. Germline CDR1 and CDR2: SGHRS and YFSETQ. This CDR3 is built from 18 residues. CDR3 coding DNA: TGCGCCACCTCCGGATCAACGGGACAGGGTTCGGCGACATTTGAAGCTTTCTTT. Protein product: CATSGSTGQGSATFEAFF.

The chain carries TRBV28 and TRBJ1-1; 10 nucleotides align to TRBD1. Germline V gene lookup returns CDR1 MDHEN and CDR2 SYDVKM. V lost 8 bases to trimming and J lost 0 bases; unmatched junction nucleotides: 15. The CDR3 loop spans 18 amino acids. The CDR3 region is CASQPVGTGALVNTEAFF. DNA of the CDR3: TGTGCCAGCCAACCCGTAGGGACAGGGGCACTAGTGAACACTGAAGCTTTCTTT.

This sequence joins TRBV4-1 and TRBJ1-1, with 11 bases that match TRBD1. V gave up 1 base and J gave up 3 bases; unmatched junction bases: 16. Germline V gene sequence: CDR1 MGHRA, CDR2 YSYEKL. The CDR3 has 20 residues. The CDR3 protein is CASSQGTGGRSVYRDTEAFF. In DNA, the CDR3 is TGCGCCAGCAGCCAAGGGACAGGGGGCCGAAGTGTCTATAGGGACACTGAAGCTTTCTTT.

This chain links TRBV29-1 with TRBJ2-1; D is possibly TRBD1 (5 bases). V dropped 5 bases and J dropped 3 bases, with 8 bases sitting between them. The CDR3 length is 12 residues. Germline lookup yields CDR1 SQVTM and CDR2 ANQGSEA. This chain's CDR3 is CSVTTGYNEQFF. As DNA, the CDR3 is TGCAGCGTTACCACAGGCTACAATGAGCAGTTCTTC.

The chain is built from TRBV18 and TRBJ1-1; TRBD1 matches at 10 bases. The CDR3 contains 17 residues. The ends lost 1 base at V and 0 bases at J; junction bases unmatched: 5. Germline lookup yields CDR1 KGHSH and CDR2 LQKENI. CDR3 protein: CASSPRTGGSMNTEAFF. In nucleotides, the CDR3 is TGTGCCAGCTCACCACGGACAGGGGGAAGTATGAACACTGAAGCTTTCTTT.

V usage is TRBV3-1 (or the pseudogene TRBV3-2) and J usage is TRBJ1-1; 11 bases are shared with TRBD1. Germline V gene lookup returns CDR1 LGHDT and CDR2 YNNKEL (reference sequence). This CDR3 is built from 14 residues. V lost 11 bases and J lost 7; bases outside the gene matches: 12. The CDR3 loop reads CASSQDRGRGEAFF. The CDR3 coding sequence is TGTGCCTCCAGCCAGGACAGGGGGCGCGGTGAAGCTTTCTTT.

The rearrangement joins TRBV15 to TRBJ1-5; D not certain. Trimming removed 0 bases at V and 5 bases at J, with 8 bases between. The length of the CDR3 is 14 residues. CDR1 is LNHNV and CDR2 is YYDKDF in the germline V gene (reference sequence). CDR3 residues: CATSRDLRDQPQHF. CDR3 in DNA: TGTGCCACCAGCAGAGATTTGAGGGATCAGCCCCAGCATTTT.

The table lists this clone with a count of one. V usage is TRBV5-1 and J usage is TRBJ1-4, with 7 nucleotides matching TRBD1. V gave up 0 bases and J gave up 1 base; unmatched junction bases: 6. There are 17 residues in the CDR3. The germline V gene has CDR1 SGHRS and CDR2 YFSETQ. The CDR3 DNA reads as TGCGCCAGCAGCTTGGGACAGGGAGGAAAAACTAATGAAAAACTGTTTTTT. It translates to CASSLGQGGKTNEKLFF. Combining the CDR3 with reference TRBV5-1 and TRBJ1-4 gives the whole variable domain KAGVTQTPRYLIKTRGQQVTLSCSPISGHRSVSWYQQTPGQGLQFLFEYFSETQRNKGNFPGRFSGRQFSNSRSEMNVSTLELGDSALYLCASSLGQGGKTNEKLFFGSGTQLSVL.

V and J are TRBV3-1 (or the pseudogene TRBV3-2) and TRBJ1-5, with D tentatively TRBD1 (6 bases). The germline V gene encodes CDR1 LGHDT and CDR2 YNNKEL (reference sequence). Between the trimmed V and J ends, which lost 3 bases and 7 bases, there was a span of 10 bases. The CDR3 consists of 13 residues. The CDR3 DNA reads as TGTGCCAGCAGCCAGGGGGCGGAGCAGCCCCAGCATTTT. Its translation: CASSQGAEQPQHF.

This chain links TRBV4-3 with TRBJ2-5; D is undetermined. CDR1 is LGHNA, CDR2 YSLEER, per germline. The ends were cut back, 0 bases at V and 5 bases at J, with 13 bases in the middle. The CDR3 loop spans 15 amino acids. The CDR3 region has the DNA TGCGCCAGCAGCCAAGATCGGTGGTCCATCGAGACCCAGTACTTC. Translated, it gives CASSQDRWSIETQYF.

The chain uses TRBV27 and TRBJ2-7, with D possibly matching TRBD2 (6 bases). Between the trimmed V and J ends, which lost 5 bases and 0 bases, there was a span of 11 bases. The CDR3 is 14 amino acids. CDR1 and CDR2 (germline): MNHEY, SMNVEV (reference sequence). In nucleotides, the CDR3 is TGTGCCAGCAGTACACGGGGGATCTCCTACGAGCAGTACTTC. This sequence encodes CASSTRGISYEQYF.